A selection of T cell receptor beta chains follows, all from one sample in a study of technical replicates of blood from a handful of donors. The method was immunoSEQ multiplex PCR; TCRdb's version includes in-frame clones alone and lacks a portion of them. The sample consists of around 80,000 clones, 95% to 98% of them appearing once. The material sequenced was T cells isolated from PBMCs. The receptors come from a human donor in good health. CDR3s include the opening cysteine and the closing phenylalanine or tryptophan. The order of the fields is D gene, CDR3 length, J gene, V gene, CDR3 DNA, CDR3 protein. D genes are given only for firm matches.

d_gene: TRBD2
len: 15
j_gene: TRBJ2-7
v_gene: TRBV13
CDR3nt: TGTGCCAGCAGCTTACGGACTAGCGGAGATTACGAGCAGTACTTC
CDR3aa: CASSLRTSGDYEQYF

d_gene: .
len: 14
j_gene: TRBJ1-1
v_gene: TRBV5-4
CDR3nt: TGTGCCAGCAGCTTAGAGGGCTGGAACACTGAAGCTTTCTTT
CDR3aa: CASSLEGWNTEAFF

d_gene: .
len: 14
j_gene: TRBJ1-1
v_gene: TRBV21-1
CDR3nt: TGTGCCAGCAGCAAAGAAGAGGTAAACACTGAAGCTTTCTTT
CDR3aa: CASSKEEVNTEAFF

d_gene: TRBD1
len: 15
j_gene: TRBJ2-7
v_gene: TRBV5-1
CDR3nt: TGCGCCAGCAGCTTGGCCCCACAGGGGGCCTACGAGCAGTACTTC
CDR3aa: CASSLAPQGAYEQYF

d_gene: TRBD2
len: 17
j_gene: TRBJ2-7
v_gene: TRBV4-1
CDR3nt: TGCGCCAGCAGCCAAGACTGGACTAGCGATTCCCCTTACGAGCAGTACTTC
CDR3aa: CASSQDWTSDSPYEQYF

d_gene: .
len: 14
j_gene: TRBJ2-3
v_gene: TRBV14
CDR3nt: TGTGCCAGCAGCCAAGATACAGGGTTCGATACGCAGTATTTT
CDR3aa: CASSQDTGFDTQYF

d_gene: TRBD2
len: 15
j_gene: TRBJ2-3
v_gene: TRBV7-3
CDR3nt: TGTGCCAGCAGGCCTAGCGGGGGACCCACAGATACGCAGTATTTT
CDR3aa: CASRPSGGPTDTQYF

d_gene: .
len: 15
j_gene: TRBJ1-3
v_gene: TRBV18
CDR3nt: TGTGCCAGCTCACCGCCCGGGGACTCTGGAAACACCATATATTTT
CDR3aa: CASSPPGDSGNTIYF

d_gene: TRBD1
len: 14
j_gene: TRBJ2-1
v_gene: TRBV6-5
CDR3nt: TGTGCCAGCAGTTCCAGGACAGGGGCTATCGAGCAGTTCTTC
CDR3aa: CASSSRTGAIEQFF

d_gene: TRBD2
len: 17
j_gene: TRBJ2-3
v_gene: TRBV13
CDR3nt: TGTGCCAGCAGCCACAATGGACTAGCGAAATCTGCGGATACGCAGTATTTT
CDR3aa: CASSHNGLAKSADTQYF